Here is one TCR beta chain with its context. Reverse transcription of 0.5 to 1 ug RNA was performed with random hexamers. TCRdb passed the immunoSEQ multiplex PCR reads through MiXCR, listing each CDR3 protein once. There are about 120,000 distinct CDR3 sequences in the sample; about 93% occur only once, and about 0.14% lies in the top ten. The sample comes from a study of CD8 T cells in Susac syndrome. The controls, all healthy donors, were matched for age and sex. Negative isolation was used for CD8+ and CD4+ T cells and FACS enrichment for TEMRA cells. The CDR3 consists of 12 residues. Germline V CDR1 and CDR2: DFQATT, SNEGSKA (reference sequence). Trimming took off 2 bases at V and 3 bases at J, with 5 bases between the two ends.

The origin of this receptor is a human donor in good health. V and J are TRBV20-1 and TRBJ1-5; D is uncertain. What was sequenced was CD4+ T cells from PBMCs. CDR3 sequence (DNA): TGCAGTGCTAGAAGCCACAATCAGCCCCAGCATTTT. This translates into CSARSHNQPQHF.